Following are 29 T cell receptor beta chains from one sample sequenced in a study of OX40 agonist ivuxolimab in advanced cancers. Sequenced by immunoSEQ multiplex PCR; TCRdb stores in-frame clones only, minus some. The sample lists around 470 clones, nearly 95% seen once, with about a tenth in the top ten. Collection of the sample occurred in a trial of the OX40 agonist ivuxolimab. The receptor set was obtained from an adult with an advanced solid tumor such as melanoma, head and neck, liver or kidney cancer.

This chain joins TRBV6-1 and TRBJ1-1; 7 nucleotides align to TRBD1. The CDR3 is made up of 15 amino acids. Trimming removed 0 bases from V and 3 bases from J; junction bases left unmatched: 4. Per germline, CDR1 MNHNS and CDR2 SASEGT. CDR3 loop: CASSEAGTGDTEAFF. In DNA form, the CDR3 reads TGTGCCAGCAGTGAAGCCGGCACAGGGGACACTGAAGCTTTCTTT.

The chain has TRBV11-3 and TRBJ2-7; possibly TRBD2 for D (5 bases). V lost 3 bases and J lost 3, with 15 bases in between. The CDR3 has 15 residues. CDR1 is SGHNT and CDR2 is YENEEA in the germline V gene. CDR3 amino acids: CASSFDSSSFYEQYF. The CDR3 DNA reads TGTGCCAGCAGCTTCGATTCTAGCAGCTTCTACGAGCAGTACTTC.

CDR3 sequence (DNA): TGTGCCAGCAGTTCCCCCGGGACAGGGGAGACCCAGTACTTC. Translating it yields CASSSPGTGETQYF. This chain connects TRBV28 to TRBJ2-5, with 9 nucleotides matching TRBD1. Unmatched junction bases numbered 5, after V lost 4 bases and J lost 5 bases. CDR1 and CDR2 (germline): MDHEN, SYDVKM. The CDR3 length is 14 residues.

The chain links TRBV7-4 to TRBJ2-1; D is perhaps TRBD2 (6 bases). CDR1 SGHVT and CDR2 SQSDAQ come from the germline V gene. This CDR3 is 17 amino acids long. V lost 5 bases and J 0 bases, leaving 17 bases between the germline ends. CDR3 region: CASSGRRRGSSYNEQFF. The CDR3 DNA sequence: TGTGCCAGCAGCGGAAGGAGGCGGGGAAGCTCCTACAATGAGCAGTTCTTC.

About this clone: Relative to the germline gene, one junction end is altered; a read error may explain this. The V gene is TRBV6-8, the J gene TRBJ2-3; 11 nucleotides agree with TRBD1. The V gene's germline CDR1 is MNHGY and CDR2 SAAAGT. This CDR3 is built from 14 residues. CDR3 in DNA: TGTGCCATCAGTCCGGGACAGGGGGCAGATACGCAGTATTTT. Its protein is CAISPGQGADTQYF.

This chain uses TRBV14 with TRBJ2-6, with a weak D call TRBD1 (6 bases). The V and J ends lost 6 bases and 0 bases respectively, with 15 bases between them. This CDR3 is 17 amino acids long. The germline V gene encodes CDR1 SGHDN and CDR2 FVKESK. For the CDR3, the DNA is TGTGCCAGCAGTGAAGAAGCAGGGGTCTCTGGGGCCAACGTCCTGACTTTC. This sequence encodes CASSEEAGVSGANVLTF.

V gene TRBV11-3 combines with J gene TRBJ2-3; 7 positions agree with TRBD1. V trimming: 6 bases; J trimming: 2 bases; junction bases outside the gene matches: 14. The CDR3 spans 17 residues. CDR1 and CDR2 (germline): SGHNT, YENEEA. This CDR3 is CASSPPYPDRTTDTQYF. For the CDR3, the DNA is TGTGCCAGCAGTCCGCCATATCCGGACAGGACCACAGATACGCAGTATTTT.

The V and J genes are TRBV19 and TRBJ1-1; possibly TRBD1 for D (5 bases). V lost 7 bases and J lost 5, with 14 bases in between. In germline, CDR1 is LNHDA, CDR2 SQIVND (reference sequence). The CDR3 sequence is 13 residues long. The CDR3 bases are TGTGCCAGTATTTGGCAGGGAGGAACTGAAGCTTTCTTT. Amino acid sequence: CASIWQGGTEAFF.

On this clone: A read error may account for a junction end that differs from germline. The rearrangement joins TRBV27 to TRBJ2-1; 15 nucleotides match TRBD2. Germline CDR1 is MNHEY and CDR2 is SMNVEV (reference sequence). This CDR3 contains 18 residues. For the CDR3, the DNA is TGTGCCACCAGTGATCCCGGACTAGCGGGAGGGTCCTACAATGAGCAGTTCTTC. Amino acids: CATSDPGLAGGSYNEQFF.

The chain links TRBV6-8 to TRBJ2-2; no definite D call. The V gene's germline CDR1 is MNHGY and CDR2 SAAAGT. V dropped 7 bases and J dropped 2 bases, with 23 bases sitting between them. The CDR3 is made up of 18 amino acids. The CDR3 DNA reads as TGTGCCAGCACTCCCTTCGGATCGGGCCGAGGAAACACCGGGGAGCTGTTTTTT. As protein: CASTPFGSGRGNTGELFF.

The chain uses TRBV6-8 and TRBJ2-2; 10 bases line up with TRBD1. Germline V CDR1 and CDR2: MNHGY, SAAAGT. The trim removed 8 bases at V and 3 bases at J, leaving 6 bases unmatched. The CDR3 runs 15 residues. This CDR3 is CASGLTGGYTGELFF. Written as DNA, the CDR3 is TGTGCCAGCGGCTTGACAGGGGGCTACACCGGGGAGCTGTTTTTT.

This chain uses TRBV14 with TRBJ1-1; D gene ambiguous. The CDR3 extends over 12 amino acids. Germline loops: CDR1 SGHDN, CDR2 FVKESK. V lost 3 bases to trimming and J lost 4 bases, with 6 bases between them. CDR3 nucleotides: TGTGCCAGCAGCCAGCGGGGCACTGAAGCTTTCTTT. Protein: CASSQRGTEAFF.

The gene calls are TRBV19 and TRBJ2-1; TRBD2 matches at 10 bases. The V gene's germline CDR1 is LNHDA and CDR2 SQIVND (reference sequence). CDR3 length equals 14 residues. Trimming took 4 bases from V and 4 from J; bases not matched to a gene: 1. The DNA of the CDR3 is TGTGCCAGTAGTAGGACTAGCGGATACAATGAGCAGTTCTTC. Encoded protein: CASSRTSGYNEQFF.

This clone was observed once. V is TRBV6-8 and J is TRBJ1-2, with D perhaps matching TRBD1 (6 bases). Trimming removed 5 bases from V and 0 bases from J, with 10 bases in between. The CDR3 extends over 14 amino acids. Per the germline V gene, CDR1 is MNHGY and CDR2 is SAAAGT. DNA for the CDR3: TGTGCCAGCAGTCCGGGACAAACTAACTATGGCTACACCTTC. It yields the protein CASSPGQTNYGYTF.

The V and J genes are TRBV6-8 and TRBJ2-7; D is perhaps TRBD1 (7 bases). This CDR3 comprises 12 residues. CDR1 and CDR2 from the germline V gene are MNHGY and SAAAGT. The V end was cut by 6 bases, the J end by 7 bases, with 13 bases between. The CDR3 DNA sequence: TGTGCCAGCAGACCTCAGGGGGGTGAGCAGTACTTC. It specifies CASRPQGGEQYF.

The chain is built from TRBV1 and TRBJ1-1. TRBV1 is annotated as a pseudogene. The CDR3 loop spans 13 amino acids. Here the CDR3 DNA reads TGCGCCAGCAGCCTTGGTCGTAACACTGAAGCTTTCTTT. This gives the protein CASSLGRNTEAFF.

V is TRBV23-1 and J is TRBJ2-7, with TRBD1 matching over 9 bases. TRBV23-1 falls under the ORF class, with uncertain function. Unmatched junction bases numbered 6, after V lost 6 bases and J lost 6 bases. The CDR3 sequence is 13 residues long. The CDR3 bases are TGCGCCAGCAGCATGGACAGGGGAGGCGAGCAGTACTTC. It translates to CASSMDRGGEQYF.

The count of this clone is one. The gene calls are TRBV19 and TRBJ2-4, with TRBD2 matching 10 bases. CDR1 is LNHDA and CDR2 is SQIVND in the germline V gene (reference sequence). The junction had 5 bases not matched to a gene; V was cut back by 4 bases and J by 5 bases. This CDR3 contains 15 residues. CDR3 sequence reads: CASSKREGLENIQYF. CDR3 in DNA: TGTGCCAGTAGTAAGCGGGAGGGCTTGGAAAACATTCAGTACTTC.

The V call is TRBV19, the J call TRBJ2-7, with 7 bases matching TRBD2. CDR1 LNHDA and CDR2 SQIVND come from the germline V gene (reference sequence). Trimming cost V 5 bases and J 6 bases; bases outside gene matches: 10. The CDR3 covers 14 residues. DNA for the CDR3: TGTGCCAGTAGTCGGGCGGGGGACGGTAGCGAGCAGTACTTC. It codes for CASSRAGDGSEQYF.

This clone was observed a single time. V and J are TRBV7-4 and TRBJ2-1; TRBD2 matches 8 bases. Germline-derived CDR1 and CDR2 are SGHVT and SQSDAQ. V shed 5 bases and J 2 bases; nucleotides not matched to a gene: 8. The CDR3 is 16 residues long. The CDR3 nucleotides are TGTGCCAGCAGCCCGAGACCGACTAGCGCCTACAATGAGCAGTTCTTC. Encoded protein: CASSPRPTSAYNEQFF.

The J gene is TRBJ1-1, the V gene TRBV11-3; 7 nucleotides line up with TRBD1. Germline values: CDR1 SGHNT, CDR2 YENEEA. Trimming removed 2 bases from V and 4 bases from J; junction bases left unmatched: 16. The CDR3 runs to 18 residues. CDR3 protein: CASSLKPGVEGAGTEAFF. The CDR3 DNA reads TGTGCCAGCAGCTTAAAGCCGGGAGTCGAGGGGGCGGGCACTGAAGCTTTCTTT.

CDR3 in amino acids: CASSYSTSGNSYEQYF. CDR3 coding DNA: TGTGCCAGCAGTTACTCGACTAGCGGGAACTCCTACGAGCAGTACTTC. The V and J genes are TRBV6-8 and TRBJ2-7; TRBD2 matches at 11 bases. Looked up from germline, CDR1 is MNHGY and CDR2 is SAAAGT. Losses at the gene ends were 0 bases for V and 0 bases for J; bases not matched to a gene: 1. The length of the CDR3 is 16 residues.

In DNA form, the CDR3 reads TGTGCCAGCAGCGAAACTCGTGGTAGCGGGGGCTTTTTTCGAGAGACCCAGTACTTC. Its translation is CASSETRGSGGFFRETQYF. V usage is TRBV6-8 and J usage is TRBJ2-5; 9 bases are shared with TRBD2. V lost 6 bases, J lost 4 bases, and 21 bases stayed unmatched. Per the germline V gene, CDR1 is MNHGY and CDR2 is SAAAGT. The CDR3 spans 19 residues.

The chain recombines TRBV18 with TRBJ2-2; D not certain. The germline V gene encodes CDR1 KGHSH and CDR2 LQKENI. With 6 bases removed from V and 3 bases from J, the gap between germline ends came to 11 bases. The CDR3 covers 14 residues. CDR3 protein: CASSPDGYTGELFF. The CDR3 nucleotides are TGTGCCAGCTCCCCCGACGGATACACCGGGGAGCTGTTTTTT.

The chain is built from TRBV15 and TRBJ2-7, with TRBD1 matching over 9 bases. The CDR3 covers 14 residues. CDR1 LNHNV and CDR2 YYDKDF come from the germline V gene (reference sequence). With V trimmed by 5 bases and J by 6 bases, 8 bases remained unmatched. CDR3: CATSRDRELPEQYF. The CDR3 bases are TGTGCCACCAGCCGGGACAGGGAACTTCCCGAGCAGTACTTC.

The chain recombines TRBV19 with TRBJ1-5, with 11 nucleotides matching TRBD1. CDR3 length: 16 residues. J was trimmed by 0 bases and V by 5 bases; bases with no gene match: 3. In germline, CDR1 is LNHDA, CDR2 SQIVND (reference sequence). The CDR3: CASSVGQGVSNQPQHF. Written as DNA, the CDR3 is TGTGCCAGTAGTGTGGGACAGGGGGTTAGCAATCAGCCCCAGCATTTT.

The genes are TRBV6-8 and TRBJ2-7; 9 positions agree with TRBD1. The CDR3 loop spans 16 amino acids. J was trimmed by 1 base and V by 2 bases; bases with no gene match: 6. Germline V CDR1 and CDR2: MNHGY, SAAAGT. In DNA form, the CDR3 reads TGTGCCAGCAGTTACCGGGACAGGGTATTTTCCTACGAGCAGTACTTC. As protein: CASSYRDRVFSYEQYF.

V is TRBV10-2 and J is TRBJ2-2, with TRBD1 matching 8 bases. This CDR3 region has 14 residues. In germline, CDR1 is WSHSY, CDR2 SAAADI. J was trimmed by 7 bases and V by 4 bases; bases with no gene match: 5. The CDR3 DNA reads TGCGCCAGCAGTGCAGGGGGCGCGGGCGGGGAGCTGTTTTTT. Its translation is CASSAGGAGGELFF.

V and J are TRBV7-7 and TRBJ1-5; D call uncertain. This CDR3 is 15 amino acids long. The ends were cut back, 7 bases at V and 2 bases at J, with 15 bases in the middle. CDR1 is SSHAT, CDR2 FNYEAQ, per germline (reference sequence). CDR3 nucleotides: TGTGCCAGCAACGAGGGAGTTTCTGGCAATCAGCCCCAGCATTTT. It specifies CASNEGVSGNQPQHF.